Presented here are 10 T cell receptor beta chains from one specimen sequenced in a study of identifying expanded T cells in peripheral blood. This table comes from immunoSEQ multiplex PCR, and its TCRdb copy is limited to in-frame clones, with some not included. The data show more than 85,000 clones, about 91% seen once. Sample: blood. The receptor set was obtained from a person aged 18 to 70 in good health.

The chain has TRBV30 and TRBJ2-7; 12 bases map to TRBD1. The germline gives CDR1 GTSNPN, CDR2 SVGIG (reference sequence). The CDR3 spans 13 residues. Trimming at V came to 5 bases and at J to 7 bases, leaving 6 bases not matched to a gene. CDR3 DNA: TGTGCCTGGGGGACAGGGGGCTATAGGGAGCAGTACTTC. Amino acid sequence: CAWGTGGYREQYF.

J is TRBJ2-7 and V is TRBV2, with 8 bases lining up with TRBD2. CDR1 SNHLY and CDR2 FYNNEI come from the germline V gene. This CDR3 comprises 14 residues. V lost 5 bases and J lost 6; bases outside the gene matches: 9. The CDR3 is CASSLTGGSGEQYF. The CDR3 nucleotides are TGTGCCAGCAGTCTGACGGGGGGGTCTGGCGAGCAGTACTTC.

The chain links TRBV7-6 to TRBJ1-2, with D possibly TRBD1 on 6 matching bases. With 4 bases removed from V and 2 bases from J, the gap between germline ends came to 20 bases. Germline assignment: CDR1 SGHVS and CDR2 FNYEAQ. This CDR3 is 17 amino acids long. In DNA, the CDR3 is TGTGCCAGCAGCTCCTACGGGGGCGGGGCCAACAACTATGGCTACACCTTC. Translation gives CASSSYGGGANNYGYTF.

The chain combines TRBV5-1 with TRBJ2-7, with D perhaps assigned TRBD1 or TRBD2 (5 bases each). CDR1 SGHRS and CDR2 YFSETQ come from the germline V gene. The CDR3 runs 15 residues. Trimming left V 4 bases short and J 5 bases short, with 19 bases between. The CDR3 is CASSRGDLESDEQYF. For the CDR3, the DNA is TGCGCCAGCAGCCGTGGGGACCTCGAAAGCGACGAGCAGTACTTC.

The gene calls are TRBV7-2 and TRBJ2-7; tentatively, D is TRBD1 (5 bases). Germline assignment: CDR1 SGHTA and CDR2 FQGNSA. The V end was cut by 1 base, the J end by 5 bases, with 6 bases between. The CDR3 has 12 residues. The DNA for the CDR3 is TGTGCCAGCAGCTTAGGGGGCCACGAGCAGTACTTC. Translation gives CASSLGGHEQYF.

The chain employs TRBV9 and TRBJ1-1; a weak D match, TRBD1 (5 bases). This CDR3 has 15 residues. Germline V gene sequence: CDR1 SGDLS, CDR2 YYNGEE. V gave up 4 bases and J gave up 1 base, with 14 bases separating them. CDR3 loop: CASSPWDGPNTEAFF. CDR3 nucleotide sequence: TGTGCCAGCAGCCCATGGGACGGACCGAACACTGAAGCTTTCTTT.

The chain carries TRBV23-1 and TRBJ2-3, with 8 bases identical to TRBD2. TRBV23-1 is an ORF; its function is uncertain. The CDR3 extends over 18 amino acids. Trimming took 3 bases from V and 0 from J; bases not matched to a gene: 11. CDR3 sequence: CASSQSGGASPSTDTQYF. CDR3 sequence (DNA): TGCGCCAGCAGTCAGAGCGGGGGAGCCTCACCTAGCACAGATACGCAGTATTTT.

The chain carries TRBV19 and TRBJ1-1; 9 nucleotides align to TRBD1. There are 17 residues in the CDR3. Germline V CDR1 and CDR2: LNHDA, SQIVND (reference sequence). The V segment lost 1 base and the J segment 0 bases; nucleotides outside the gene matches: 6. The CDR3, as DNA: TGTGCCAGTAGTATAGGGGGGACAGGGATCTTGAACACTGAAGCTTTCTTT. It yields the protein CASSIGGTGILNTEAFF.

The chain couples TRBV7-3 to TRBJ1-1, with 7 bases matching TRBD1. From germline, CDR1 is SGHTA and CDR2 FQGTGA. The CDR3 is made up of 15 amino acids. The J segment lost 1 base and the V segment lost 2 bases, leaving 4 bases of the junction unmatched. The CDR3 here is CASSLGQARNTEAFF. CDR3 sequence (DNA): TGTGCCAGCAGCTTAGGACAGGCCCGGAACACTGAAGCTTTCTTT.

The chain couples TRBV6-5 to TRBJ2-7; the match to TRBD2 covers 13 bases. The CDR3 runs to 15 residues. Germline V gene data show CDR1 as MNHEY and CDR2 as SVGAGI. The V segment lost 1 base and the J segment 7 bases; nucleotides outside the gene matches: 4. Here the CDR3 DNA reads TGTGCCAGCAGTTACTTACTAGCGGGAGGGCGGGAGCAGTACTTC. Encoded protein: CASSYLLAGGREQYF.